This T cell receptor (beta chain) was documented in a study of T cell responses to AZD1222 COVID-19 vaccine. TCRdb keeps only in-frame clones here, not all; method: immunoSEQ multiplex PCR. Of roughly 150,000 clones in the sample, roughly 90% were seen once. General observations from the study: Clonal diversity was possibly underestimated; the donors were predominantly white British and more often female.

A note on this clone: The antigen is unknown.

The V segment lost 4 bases and the J segment 4 bases; nucleotides outside the gene matches: 9. This CDR3 is 15 amino acids long. Germline V lookup: CDR1 SNHLY, CDR2 FYNNEI. This sequence originates from an adult who received the AZD1222 COVID-19 vaccine. The source was peripheral blood, collected 28 days after the second AZD1222 dose. V usage is TRBV2 and J usage is TRBJ2-5; 7 bases are a match to TRBD1. Here the CDR3 DNA reads TGTGCCAGCAGTGCCAACAGGGGTATTTTAGAGACCCAGTACTTC. Translating it yields CASSANRGILETQYF.